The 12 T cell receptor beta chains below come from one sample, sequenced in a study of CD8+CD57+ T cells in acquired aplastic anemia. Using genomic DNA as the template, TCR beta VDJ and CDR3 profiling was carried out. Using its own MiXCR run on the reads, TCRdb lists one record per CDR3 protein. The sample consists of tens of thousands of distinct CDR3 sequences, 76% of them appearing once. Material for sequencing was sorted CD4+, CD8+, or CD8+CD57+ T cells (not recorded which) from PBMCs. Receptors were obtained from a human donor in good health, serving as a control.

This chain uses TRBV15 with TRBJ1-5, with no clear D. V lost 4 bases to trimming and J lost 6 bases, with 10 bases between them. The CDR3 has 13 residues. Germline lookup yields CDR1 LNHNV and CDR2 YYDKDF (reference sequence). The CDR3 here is CATSKADLQPQHF. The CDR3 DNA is TGTGCCACCAGCAAAGCGGACCTTCAGCCCCAGCATTTT.

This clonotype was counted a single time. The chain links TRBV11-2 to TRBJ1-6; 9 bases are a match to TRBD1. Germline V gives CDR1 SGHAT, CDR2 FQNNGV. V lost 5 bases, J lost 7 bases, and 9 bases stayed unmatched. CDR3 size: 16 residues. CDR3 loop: CASSPRPGQGNSPLHF. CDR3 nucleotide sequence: TGTGCCAGCAGCCCGAGACCGGGACAGGGAAATTCACCCCTCCACTTT.

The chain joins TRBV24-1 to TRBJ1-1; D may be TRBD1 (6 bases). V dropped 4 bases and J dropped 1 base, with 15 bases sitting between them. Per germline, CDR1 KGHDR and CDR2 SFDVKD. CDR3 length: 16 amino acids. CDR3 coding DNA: TGTGCCACCAGTGAACTCCAGGGGTGGGGGAACACTGAAGCTTTCTTT. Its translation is CATSELQGWGNTEAFF.

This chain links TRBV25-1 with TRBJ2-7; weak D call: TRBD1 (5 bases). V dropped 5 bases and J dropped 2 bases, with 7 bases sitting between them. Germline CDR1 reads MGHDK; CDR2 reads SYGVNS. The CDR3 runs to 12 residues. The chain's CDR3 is CASSSQAYEQYF. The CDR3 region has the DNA TGTGCCAGCAGTTCACAGGCCTACGAGCAGTACTTC.

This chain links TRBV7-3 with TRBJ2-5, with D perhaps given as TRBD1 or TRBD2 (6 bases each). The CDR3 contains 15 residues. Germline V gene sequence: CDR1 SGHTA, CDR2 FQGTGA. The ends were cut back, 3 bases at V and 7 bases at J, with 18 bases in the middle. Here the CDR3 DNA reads TGTGCCAGCAGCTTGCGGGGACACCCGGTAGGGACCCAGTACTTC. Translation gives CASSLRGHPVGTQYF.

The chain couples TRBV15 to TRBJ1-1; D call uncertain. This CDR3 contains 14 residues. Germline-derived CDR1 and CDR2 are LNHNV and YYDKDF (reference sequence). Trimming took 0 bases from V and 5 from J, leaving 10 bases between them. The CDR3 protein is CATSRDRAATEAFF. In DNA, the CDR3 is TGTGCCACCAGCAGAGATAGGGCAGCTACTGAAGCTTTCTTT.

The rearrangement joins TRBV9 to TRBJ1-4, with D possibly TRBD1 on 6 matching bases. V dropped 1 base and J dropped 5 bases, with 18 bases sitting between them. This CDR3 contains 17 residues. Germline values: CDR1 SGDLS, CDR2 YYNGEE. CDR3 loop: CASSVSGDRPQNEKLFF. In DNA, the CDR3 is TGTGCCAGCAGCGTATCCGGAGACAGGCCCCAGAATGAAAAACTGTTTTTT.

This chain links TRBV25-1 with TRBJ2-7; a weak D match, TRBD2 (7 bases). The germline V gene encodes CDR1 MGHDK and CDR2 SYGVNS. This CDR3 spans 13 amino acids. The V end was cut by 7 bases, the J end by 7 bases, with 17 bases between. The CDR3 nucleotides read TGTGCCAGCAATCAGGGAGGGGGTTGGGAGCAGTACTTC. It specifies CASNQGGGWEQYF.

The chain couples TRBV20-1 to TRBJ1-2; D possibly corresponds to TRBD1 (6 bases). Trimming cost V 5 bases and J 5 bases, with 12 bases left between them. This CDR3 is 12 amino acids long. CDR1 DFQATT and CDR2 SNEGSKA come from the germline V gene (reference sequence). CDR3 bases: TGCAGTGCTGACCTTACAGGGTATGGCTACACCTTC. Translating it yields CSADLTGYGYTF.

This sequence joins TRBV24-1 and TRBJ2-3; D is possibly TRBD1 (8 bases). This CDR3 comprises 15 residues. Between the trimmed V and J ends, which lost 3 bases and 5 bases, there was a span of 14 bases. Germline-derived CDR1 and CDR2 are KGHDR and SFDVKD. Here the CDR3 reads CATSDATGGGDTQYF. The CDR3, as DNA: TGTGCCACCAGTGATGCCACAGGGGGGGGAGATACGCAGTATTTT.

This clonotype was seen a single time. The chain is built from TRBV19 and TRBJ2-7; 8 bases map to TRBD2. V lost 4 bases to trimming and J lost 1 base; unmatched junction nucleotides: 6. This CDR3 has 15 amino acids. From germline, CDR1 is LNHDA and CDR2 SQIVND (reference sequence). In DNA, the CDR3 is TGTGCCAGTAGTACAAGCGGGGGTGGTTCCTACGAGCAGTACTTC. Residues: CASSTSGGGSYEQYF.

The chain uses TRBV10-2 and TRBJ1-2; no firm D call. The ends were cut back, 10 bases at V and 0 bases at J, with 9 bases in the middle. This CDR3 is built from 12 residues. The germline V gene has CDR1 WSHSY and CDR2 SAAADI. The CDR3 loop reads CATHTSNYGYTF. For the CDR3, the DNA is TGCGCCACCCATACATCTAACTATGGCTACACCTTC.